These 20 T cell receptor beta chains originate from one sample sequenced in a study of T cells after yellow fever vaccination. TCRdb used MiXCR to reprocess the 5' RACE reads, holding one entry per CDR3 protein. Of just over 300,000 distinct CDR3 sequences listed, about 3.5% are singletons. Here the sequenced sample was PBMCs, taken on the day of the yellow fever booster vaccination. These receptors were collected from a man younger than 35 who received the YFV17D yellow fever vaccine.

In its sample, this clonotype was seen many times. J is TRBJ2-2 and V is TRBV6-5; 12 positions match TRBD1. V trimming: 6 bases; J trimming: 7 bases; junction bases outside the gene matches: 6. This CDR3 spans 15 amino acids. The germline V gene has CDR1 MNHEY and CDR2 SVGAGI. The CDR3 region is CASSFRDRGRGELFF. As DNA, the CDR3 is TGTGCCAGCAGCTTCCGGGACAGGGGGCGCGGGGAGCTGTTTTTT.

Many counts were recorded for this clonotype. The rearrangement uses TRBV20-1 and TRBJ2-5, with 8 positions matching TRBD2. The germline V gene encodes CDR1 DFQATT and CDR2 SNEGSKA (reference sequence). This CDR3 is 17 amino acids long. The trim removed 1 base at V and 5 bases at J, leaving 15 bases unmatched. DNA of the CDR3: TGCAGTGCTAGAGTGTCGGGGGGGGGCTACGATTGGGAGACCCAGTACTTC. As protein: CSARVSGGGYDWETQYF.

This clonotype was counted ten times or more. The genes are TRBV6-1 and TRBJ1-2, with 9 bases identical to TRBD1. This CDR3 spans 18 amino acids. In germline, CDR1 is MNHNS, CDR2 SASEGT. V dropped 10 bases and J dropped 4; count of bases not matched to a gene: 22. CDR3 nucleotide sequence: TGTGCCACCAAAAAACCTCCGGGACAGGGTAATCACGGCTATGGCTACACCTTC. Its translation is CATKKPPGQGNHGYGYTF.

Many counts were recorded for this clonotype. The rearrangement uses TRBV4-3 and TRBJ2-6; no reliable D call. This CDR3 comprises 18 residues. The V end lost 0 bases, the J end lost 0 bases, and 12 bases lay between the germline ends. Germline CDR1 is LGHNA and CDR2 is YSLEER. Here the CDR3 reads CASSQDAGFSSGANVLTF. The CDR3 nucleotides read TGCGCCAGCAGCCAAGATGCAGGTTTTAGCTCTGGGGCCAACGTCCTGACTTTC.

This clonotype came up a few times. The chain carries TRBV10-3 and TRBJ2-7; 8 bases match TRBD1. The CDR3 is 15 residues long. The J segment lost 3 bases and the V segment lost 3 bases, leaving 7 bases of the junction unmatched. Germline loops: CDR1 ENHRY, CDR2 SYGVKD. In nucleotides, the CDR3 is TGTGCCATCAGTGACCCCCCGACAGGGGACTACGAGCAGTACGTC. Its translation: CAISDPPTGDYEQYV.

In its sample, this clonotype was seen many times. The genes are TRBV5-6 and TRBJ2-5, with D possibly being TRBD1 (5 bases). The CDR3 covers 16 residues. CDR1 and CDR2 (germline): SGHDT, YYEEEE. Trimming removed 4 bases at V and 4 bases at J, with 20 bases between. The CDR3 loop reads CASSPRPEPRAETQYF. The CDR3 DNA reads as TGTGCCAGCAGCCCGAGACCGGAACCCAGGGCAGAGACCCAGTACTTC.

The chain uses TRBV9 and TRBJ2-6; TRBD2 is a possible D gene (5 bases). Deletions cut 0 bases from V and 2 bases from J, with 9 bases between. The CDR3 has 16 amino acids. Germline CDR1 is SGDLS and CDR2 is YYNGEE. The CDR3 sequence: CASSVGPGTGANVLTF. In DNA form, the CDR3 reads TGTGCCAGCAGCGTAGGACCGGGAACTGGGGCCAACGTCCTGACTTTC.

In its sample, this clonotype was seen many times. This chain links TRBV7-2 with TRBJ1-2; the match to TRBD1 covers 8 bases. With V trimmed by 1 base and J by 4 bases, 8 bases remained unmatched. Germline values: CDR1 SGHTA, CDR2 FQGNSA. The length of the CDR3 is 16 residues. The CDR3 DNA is TGTGCCAGCAGCTTAGGCTCGGGACAGGCTATCTATGGCTACACCTTC. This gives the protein CASSLGSGQAIYGYTF.

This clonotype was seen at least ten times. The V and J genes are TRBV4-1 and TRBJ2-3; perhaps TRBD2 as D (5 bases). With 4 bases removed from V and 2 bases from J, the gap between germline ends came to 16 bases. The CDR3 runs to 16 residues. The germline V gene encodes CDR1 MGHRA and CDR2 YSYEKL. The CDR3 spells CASSRPGKEFTDTQYF. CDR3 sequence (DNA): TGCGCCAGCAGCCGACCGGGAAAGGAGTTCACAGATACGCAGTATTTT.

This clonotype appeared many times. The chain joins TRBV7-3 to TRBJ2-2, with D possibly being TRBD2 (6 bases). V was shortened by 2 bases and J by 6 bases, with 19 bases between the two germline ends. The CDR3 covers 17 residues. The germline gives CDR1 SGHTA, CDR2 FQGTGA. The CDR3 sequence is CASSLLGLPLESGELFF. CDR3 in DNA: TGTGCCAGCAGCTTATTGGGACTCCCCCTAGAATCCGGGGAGCTGTTTTTT.

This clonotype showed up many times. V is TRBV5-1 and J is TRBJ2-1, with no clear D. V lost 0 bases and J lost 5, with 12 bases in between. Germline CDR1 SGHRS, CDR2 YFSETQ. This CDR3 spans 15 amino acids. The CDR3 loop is CASSLETTVNNEQFF. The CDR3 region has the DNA TGCGCCAGCAGCTTGGAGACCACCGTCAACAATGAGCAGTTCTTC. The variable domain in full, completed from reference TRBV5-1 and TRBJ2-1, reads KAGVTQTPRYLIKTRGQQVTLSCSPISGHRSVSWYQQTPGQGLQFLFEYFSETQRNKGNFPGRFSGRQFSNSRSEMNVSTLELGDSALYLCASSLETTVNNEQFFGPGTRLTVL.

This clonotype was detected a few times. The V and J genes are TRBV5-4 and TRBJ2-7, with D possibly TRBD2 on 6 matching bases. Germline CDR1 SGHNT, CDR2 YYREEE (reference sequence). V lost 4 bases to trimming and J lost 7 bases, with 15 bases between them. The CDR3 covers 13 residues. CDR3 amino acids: CASSPRPREEQYF. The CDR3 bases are TGTGCCAGCAGCCCAAGGCCCCGGGAGGAGCAGTACTTC.

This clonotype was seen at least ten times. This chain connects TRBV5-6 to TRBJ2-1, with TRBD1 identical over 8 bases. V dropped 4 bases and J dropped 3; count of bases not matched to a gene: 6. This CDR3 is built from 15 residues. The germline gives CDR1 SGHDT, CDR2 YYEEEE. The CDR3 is CASSPTDRDYNEQFF. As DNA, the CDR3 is TGTGCCAGCAGCCCGACGGACAGGGACTACAATGAGCAGTTCTTC.

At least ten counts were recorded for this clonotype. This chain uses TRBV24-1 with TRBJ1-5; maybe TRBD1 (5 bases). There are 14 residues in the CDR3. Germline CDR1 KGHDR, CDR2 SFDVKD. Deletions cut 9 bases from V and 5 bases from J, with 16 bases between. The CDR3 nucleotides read TGTGCCACCTCCGATGGGGGGAGGGATCAGCCCCAGCATTTT. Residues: CATSDGGRDQPQHF.

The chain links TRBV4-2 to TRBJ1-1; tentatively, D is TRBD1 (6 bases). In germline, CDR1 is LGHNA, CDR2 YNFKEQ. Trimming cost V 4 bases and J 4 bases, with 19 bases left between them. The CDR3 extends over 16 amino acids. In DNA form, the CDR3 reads TGTGCCAGCAGCCGAGATAGGGGACAACTGAGCACTGAAGCTTTCTTT. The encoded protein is CASSRDRGQLSTEAFF.

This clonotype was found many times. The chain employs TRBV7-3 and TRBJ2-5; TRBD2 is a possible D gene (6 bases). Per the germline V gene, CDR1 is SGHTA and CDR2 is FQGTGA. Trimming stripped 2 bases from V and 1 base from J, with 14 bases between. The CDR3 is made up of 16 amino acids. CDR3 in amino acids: CASSLGASVLQETQYF. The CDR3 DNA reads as TGTGCCAGCAGCTTAGGGGCTAGCGTGCTCCAAGAGACCCAGTACTTC.

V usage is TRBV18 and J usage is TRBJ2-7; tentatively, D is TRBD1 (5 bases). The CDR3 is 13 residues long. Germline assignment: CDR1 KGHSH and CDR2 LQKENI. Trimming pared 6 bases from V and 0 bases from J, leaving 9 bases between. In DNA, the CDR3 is TGTGCCAGCTCGGGGCAAGCCTCCTACGAGCAGTACGTC. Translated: CASSGQASYEQYV.

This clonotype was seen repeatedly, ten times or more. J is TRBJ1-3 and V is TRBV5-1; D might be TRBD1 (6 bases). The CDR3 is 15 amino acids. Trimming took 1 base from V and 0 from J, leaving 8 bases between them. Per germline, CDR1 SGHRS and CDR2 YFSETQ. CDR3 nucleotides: TGCGCCAGCAGCTTGAGGGACACCTCTGGAAACACCATATATTTT. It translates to CASSLRDTSGNTIYF.

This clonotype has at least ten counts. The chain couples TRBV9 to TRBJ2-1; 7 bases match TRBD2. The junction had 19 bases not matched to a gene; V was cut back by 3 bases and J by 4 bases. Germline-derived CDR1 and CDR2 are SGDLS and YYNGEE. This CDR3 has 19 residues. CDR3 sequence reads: CASSAPTTTGPGGYNEQFF. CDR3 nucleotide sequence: TGTGCCAGCAGCGCCCCCACGACAACGGGGCCGGGGGGATACAATGAGCAGTTCTTC.

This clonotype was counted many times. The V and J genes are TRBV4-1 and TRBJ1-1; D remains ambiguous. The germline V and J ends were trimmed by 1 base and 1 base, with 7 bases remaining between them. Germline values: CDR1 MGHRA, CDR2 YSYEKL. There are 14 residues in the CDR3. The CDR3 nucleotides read TGCGCCAGCAGCCAAGTAGGTAAGAACACTGAAGCTTTCTTT. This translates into CASSQVGKNTEAFF.